These T cell receptor beta chains were read from a single sample in a study of blood T cell repertoires in COVID-19. Clones were read by immunoSEQ multiplex PCR, and TCRdb kept only the in-frame ones, dropping some. Of roughly 87,000 clones listed, roughly 88% are singletons. Material: peripheral blood. The source is a human donor in a cohort sampled during active COVID-19. The CDR3 runs from the conserved cysteine through the conserved F or W. Each record gives: V gene, CDR3 protein.

V: TRBV7-2; CDR3: CASSRAGGANTGELFF
V: TRBV7-9; CDR3: CASSLSGQRNYGYTF
V: TRBV2; CDR3: CASSRRKNIQYF
V: TRBV6-2/TRBV6-3; CDR3: CASSSPGEKLFF
V: TRBV6-6; CDR3: CASIPEDRVGNEQFF
V: TRBV24-1; CDR3: CATSDSTGTPYEQYF
V: TRBV11-2; CDR3: CASSLLAGAISYEQYF
V: TRBV7-9; CDR3: CASSSRTSGAYNEQFF
V: TRBV5-8; CDR3: CASSLVKEVMDNGYTF
V: TRBV5-1; CDR3: CASSPSGGGYEQFF
V: TRBV6-4; CDR3: CASRGPDRPYEQYF
V: TRBV24-1; CDR3: CATGGGLPEPDTQYF